A selection of T cell receptor beta chains follows, all from one sample in a study of blood T cells in healthy people across ages. Each CDR3 protein is one row after TCRdb ran MiXCR on the 5' RACE reads. The sample includes roughly 800,000 distinct CDR3 sequences, nearly 60% of them seen just once. The specimen was blood. These receptors all come from a man aged 25 to 40 in good health. CDR3s include the opening cysteine and the closing phenylalanine or tryptophan. D genes are given only for firm matches. Where a row states a size, it is once, few, many or the class of an expanded clone; other rows omit it.

clone size	V gene	D gene	J gene	CDR3 protein	CDR3 DNA
once	TRBV20-1	-	TRBJ2-1	CSASPEGSGRKFF	TGCAGTGCTAGTCCGGAGGGGTCTGGGCGGAAGTTCTTC
once	TRBV28	TRBD2	TRBJ2-1	CASSTGGRRDNEQFF	TGTGCCAGCAGCACAGGCGGGAGGAGAGACAATGAGCAGTTCTTC
-	TRBV4-3	-	TRBJ2-7	CASSQDWVSGQYF	TGCGCCAGCAGCCAAGATTGGGTCTCCGGGCAGTACTTC
-	TRBV29-1	TRBD1	TRBJ2-1	CSVGYRGAYNEQFF	TGCAGCGTTGGGTACAGGGGTGCCTACAATGAGCAGTTCTTC
-	TRBV9	TRBD2	TRBJ2-2	CASSGGLAGEVFPGELFF	TGTGCCAGCAGCGGGGGACTAGCGGGAGAAGTTTTCCCCGGGGAGCTGTTTTTT
few	TRBV6-5	-	TRBJ2-5	CASSNRPDSYKETQYF	TGTGCCAGCAGTAACCGTCCGGACAGCTACAAAGAGACCCAGTACTTC
-	TRBV12-3/TRBV12-4	-	TRBJ1-2	CASSFRGAGYGYTF	TGTGCCAGCAGTTTTCGGGGGGCAGGGTATGGCTACACCTTC
-	TRBV12-3/TRBV12-4	-	TRBJ2-5	CASSKGGGQETQYF	TGTGCCAGCAGCAAAGGGGGAGGGCAAGAGACCCAGTACTTC
-	TRBV5-1	TRBD1	TRBJ1-1	CASSPRQGFQNTEAFF	TGCGCCAGCAGTCCGAGACAGGGGTTCCAAAACACTGAAGCTTTCTTT
-	TRBV27	-	TRBJ1-6	CASKKGTQYNSPLHF	TGTGCCAGCAAAAAAGGGACACAATATAATTCACCCCTCCACTTT
-	TRBV20-1	-	TRBJ2-7	CSVPASSYYEQYF	TGCAGTGTCCCGGCGTCCAGCTACTACGAGCAGTACTTC
-	TRBV10-3	-	TRBJ1-5	CATDTEGQGPQPQHF	TGTGCCACCGACACCGAAGGCCAGGGTCCTCAGCCCCAGCATTTT
-	TRBV4-2	TRBD2	TRBJ2-1	CASSFLASGSYNEQFF	TGTGCCAGCAGCTTCCTTGCTAGCGGGTCCTACAATGAGCAGTTCTTC
-	TRBV11-2	-	TRBJ2-3	CASSPVRNTQYF	TGTGCCAGCAGCCCCGTTCGTAATACGCAGTATTTT
-	TRBV28	-	TRBJ2-7	CASEKGGEQYF	TGTGCCAGCGAAAAGGGGGGCGAGCAGTACTTC
-	TRBV6-6	-	TRBJ1-5	CASSQTLGGSNQPQHF	TGTGCCAGCAGCCAAACCCTCGGGGGTAGCAATCAGCCCCAGCATTTT
few	TRBV13	TRBD1	TRBJ1-2	CASSSYGDRGPNYGYTF	TGTGCCAGCAGCTCCTACGGGGACAGGGGGCCTAACTATGGCTACACCTTC
-	TRBV29-1	TRBD1	TRBJ1-2	CSVEGTGNANYGYTF	TGCAGCGTTGAAGGGACAGGGAACGCAAACTATGGCTACACCTTC
-	TRBV7-9	TRBD2	TRBJ2-2	CASSLNRGDTGELFF	TGTGCCAGCAGCTTAAACCGGGGGGACACCGGGGAGCTGTTTTTT
-	TRBV20-1	TRBD2	TRBJ2-1	CSARAGVPYNEQFF	TGCAGTGCTAGGGCGGGAGTCCCCTACAATGAGCAGTTCTTC
-	TRBV27	TRBD1	TRBJ1-2	CASSPTNPLGQPSNYGYTF	TGTGCCAGCAGTCCAACAAACCCGTTGGGACAGCCGTCTAACTATGGCTACACCTTC
-	TRBV20-1	TRBD2	TRBJ2-1	CSAETSGGTSGYNEQFF	TGCAGTGCCGAGACTAGCGGGGGGACTTCGGGCTACAATGAGCAGTTCTTC
-	TRBV28	TRBD1	TRBJ1-6	CASCGTGVSPLHF	TGTGCCAGTTGCGGGACAGGGGTCTCACCCCTCCACTTT
-	TRBV10-2	TRBD1	TRBJ1-5	CASATGDPQPQHF	TGCGCCAGCGCTACAGGGGACCCCCAGCCCCAGCATTTT
-	TRBV4-2	-	TRBJ2-2	CASSQEEVRATGELFF	TGTGCCAGCAGCCAAGAGGAAGTAAGGGCGACCGGGGAGCTGTTTTTT
-	TRBV27	-	TRBJ2-5	CASSVLAAPPETQYF	TGTGCCAGCAGTGTATTAGCGGCACCCCCGGAGACCCAGTACTTC
-	TRBV27	TRBD2	TRBJ2-3	CASSSYSGKHTATQYF	TGTGCCAGCAGTTCCTATAGCGGGAAGCACACAGCTACGCAGTATTTT
-	TRBV6-2/TRBV6-3	-	TRBJ2-7	CASRTRDLGDYEQYF	TGTGCCAGCAGGACACGGGACCTAGGGGACTACGAGCAGTACTTC
-	TRBV11-2	TRBD2	TRBJ2-5	CASSLGDSGGRQETQYF	TGTGCCAGCAGCTTAGGGGACAGCGGGGGGAGACAAGAGACCCAGTACTTC
few	TRBV20-1	-	TRBJ2-3	CSAMRGDTQYF	TGCAGTGCAATGCGCGGGGATACGCAGTATTTT
-	TRBV2	TRBD1	TRBJ2-7	CATGTDIVGQYF	TGTGCGACCGGGACAGACATCGTGGGGCAGTACTTC
-	TRBV6-2/TRBV6-3	TRBD2	TRBJ2-3	CASSYVAGADTQYF	TGTGCCAGCAGTTACGTCGCGGGAGCAGATACGCAGTATTTT
few	TRBV12-3/TRBV12-4	-	TRBJ2-6	CASLPPGANVLTF	TGTGCCAGCCTCCCCCCGGGGGCCAACGTCCTGACTTTC
many	TRBV20-1	-	TRBJ1-2	CSAYYSAGYTF	TGCAGTGCTTATTACAGTGCTGGCTACACCTTC
few	TRBV20-1	TRBD1	TRBJ1-5	CSARPGTDNQPQHF	TGCAGTGCTAGGCCCGGGACAGACAATCAGCCCCAGCATTTT
few	TRBV29-1	-	TRBJ1-1	CSVSRTLNTEAFF	TGCAGCGTTAGTAGGACCCTGAACACTGAAGCTTTCTTT
-	TRBV20-1	-	TRBJ2-3	CSARDPMGRSTDTQYF	TGCAGTGCTAGAGATCCAATGGGGCGTAGCACAGATACGCAGTATTTT
-	TRBV6-1	-	TRBJ2-1	CASRPRTAGSLLNEQFF	TGTGCCAGCCGTCCCCGGACAGCAGGGAGTTTATTGAATGAGCAGTTCTTC
-	TRBV20-1	-	TRBJ2-4	CSARTSGREAIQYF	TGCAGTGCTAGAACGAGTGGCAGGGAGGCCATTCAGTACTTC
-	TRBV21-1	-	TRBJ1-2	CASSRTGCLGGYTF	TGTGCCAGCAGCAGAACAGGGTGCCTAGGGGGCTACACCTTC
-	TRBV6-2/TRBV6-3	-	TRBJ2-1	CASRPPMGGVPKQFF	TGTGCCAGCAGACCACCGATGGGCGGGGTGCCCAAGCAGTTCTTC
-	TRBV6-5	-	TRBJ2-3	CASSYSQGYGGADTQYF	TGTGCCAGCAGTTACTCACAGGGATATGGGGGCGCAGATACGCAGTATTTT
-	TRBV27	TRBD1	TRBJ1-1	CASSLSRTGKGWTEAFF	TGTGCCAGCAGTTTATCGCGGACAGGGAAAGGATGGACTGAAGCTTTCTTT
many	TRBV5-6	-	TRBJ2-7	CASSLASVDEQYF	TGTGCCAGCAGCTTGGCTAGCGTGGACGAGCAGTACTTC
once	TRBV18	TRBD1	TRBJ1-2	CASSEGQGARNGYTF	TGTGCCAGCTCAGAAGGACAGGGGGCGCGCAATGGCTACACCTTC
few	TRBV29-1	TRBD2	TRBJ2-3	CSARAGGNTQYF	TGCAGCGCCAGAGCGGGGGGAAATACGCAGTATTTT
few	TRBV7-2	-	TRBJ2-7	CASTRGRESSYEQYF	TGTGCCAGCACGAGGGGGAGGGAGAGCTCCTACGAGCAGTACTTC
few	TRBV3-1	-	TRBJ2-7	CASSQGITSSYEQYF	TGTGCCAGCAGCCAAGGAATAACAAGCTCCTACGAGCAGTACTTC
-	TRBV29-1	-	TRBJ2-1	CSGGFSGNEQFF	TGCAGCGGGGGGTTTTCGGGGAATGAGCAGTTCTTC
-	TRBV4-2	TRBD2	TRBJ2-4	CASSQETFPGGGLAKNIQYF	TGTGCCAGCAGCCAAGAGACTTTTCCGGGCGGGGGGTTAGCCAAAAACATTCAGTACTTC
few	TRBV20-1	-	TRBJ2-4	CSVRTQGSAKNIQYF	TGCAGTGTCAGAACACAGGGATCCGCCAAAAACATTCAGTACTTC
-	TRBV3-1	-	TRBJ2-1	CASSVSATYNEQFF	TGTGCCAGCTCAGTTAGCGCCACATACAATGAGCAGTTCTTC